This TCR beta chain was documented in a study of long-term antiretroviral therapy in people with HIV. Study findings and constraints: Diversity rose after ART but stayed below transplant donor controls.

The CDR3 covers 15 residues. V dropped 0 bases and J dropped 8 bases, with 14 bases sitting between them. Per the germline V gene, CDR1 is SGDLS and CDR2 is YYNGEE. The libraries were made with immunoSEQ v3.0 at survey level. It was about 40,000-55,000 T-cell genomes per sample that sequencing targeted. Using immunoSEQ multiplex PCR, the repertoire was profiled, and TCRdb retains in-frame clones only, with some absent. The top ten hold about 11% of the sample, which has about 19,000 clones, 75% to 90% seen once. Details on this clone: Its specificity is unknown.

V and J are TRBV9 and TRBJ1-4; no clear D gene. Sequences were derived from unsorted PBMCs, sampled 0.2 years after starting antiretroviral therapy. This receptor was obtained from a woman in her thirties or forties with HIV. CDR3 sequence: CASSVGPERREKLFF. The CDR3 DNA follows: TGTGCCAGCAGCGTAGGTCCGGAGAGGAGGGAAAAACTGTTTTTT.